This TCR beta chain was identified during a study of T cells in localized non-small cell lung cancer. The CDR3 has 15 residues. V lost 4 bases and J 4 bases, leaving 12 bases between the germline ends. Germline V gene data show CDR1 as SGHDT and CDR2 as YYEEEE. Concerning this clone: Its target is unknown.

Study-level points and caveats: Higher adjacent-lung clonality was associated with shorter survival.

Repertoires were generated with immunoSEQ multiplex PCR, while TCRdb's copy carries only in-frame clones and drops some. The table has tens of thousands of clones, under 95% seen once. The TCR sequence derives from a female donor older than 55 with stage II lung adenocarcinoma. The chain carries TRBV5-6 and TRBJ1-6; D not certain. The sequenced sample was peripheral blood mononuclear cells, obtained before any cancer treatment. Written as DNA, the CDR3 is TGTGCCAGCAGCCACTTGCGGGATTATAATTCACCCCTCCACTTT. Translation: CASSHLRDYNSPLHF.